This TCR beta chain is drawn from a study of cytomegalovirus exposure and HLA in healthy donors. At the level of the study: In a previous analysis, about 100 million unique TCR beta sequences were found from about 190 million T cells. Study results and limitations: CMV serostatus was the sole immune exposure data available.

PCR involved 60 Vbeta and 13 Jbeta primers. Sequencing was performed with immunoSEQ multiplex PCR; in TCRdb, only in-frame clones are kept and a portion is missing. Of about 170,000 clones in the sample, about 76% were seen once. With respect to this clone: Its specificity is unknown.

The CDR3 consists of 14 residues. In germline, CDR1 is MNHEY, CDR2 SVGAGI. The V segment lost 2 bases and the J segment 10 bases; nucleotides outside the gene matches: 4. Sequences were obtained from PBMCs. The V call is TRBV6-5, the J call TRBJ2-1; 11 bases are shared with TRBD2. This receptor was identified in a female donor in good health and CMV-seronegative. The CDR3, as DNA: TGTGCCAGCAGTTACCCGGCTAGCGGGGGGGAGCAGTTCTTC. Translation gives CASSYPASGGEQFF.